This TCR beta chain was observed in a study of blood T cells in healthy people across ages. For the second PCR, which ran for about 6 to 11 cycles, a sample-barcoded 5' primer and a J-beta primer mix were used. MiXCR was run by TCRdb on the 5' RACE reads, yielding one entry per CDR3 protein. This sample has about 1.8 million distinct CDR3 sequences, with around half found just once. General study points: Strong correlation was found linking TCR beta diversity to naive T cell percentage. The donors' CMV status was not determined, possibly confounding changes in expanded clonotypes.

About this clonotype itself: What it recognizes is unknown. Compared with germline, one end of the junction differs, possibly owing to a read error.

CDR1 and CDR2 from the germline V gene are DFQATT and SNEGSKA (reference sequence). The CDR3 covers 16 residues. The receptor was isolated from a woman aged 35 to 49 in good health. Specimen: blood. The J gene is TRBJ2-1, the V gene TRBV20-1; no clear D gene. This CDR3 reads CSARDWASAPPNEQFF. DNA of the CDR3: TGCAGTGCTAGAGATTGGGCCAGCGCTCCTCCGAATGAGCAGTTTTTC.